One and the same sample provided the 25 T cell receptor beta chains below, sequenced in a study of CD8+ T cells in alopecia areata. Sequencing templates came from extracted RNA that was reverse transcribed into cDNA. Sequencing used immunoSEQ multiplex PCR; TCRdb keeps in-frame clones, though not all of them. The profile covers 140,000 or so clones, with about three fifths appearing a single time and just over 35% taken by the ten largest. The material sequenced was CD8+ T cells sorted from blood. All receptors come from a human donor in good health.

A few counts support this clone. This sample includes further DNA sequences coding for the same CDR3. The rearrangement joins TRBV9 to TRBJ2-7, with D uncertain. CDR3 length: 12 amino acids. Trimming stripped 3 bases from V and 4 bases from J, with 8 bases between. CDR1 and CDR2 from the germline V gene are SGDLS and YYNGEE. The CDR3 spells CASSGVGYEQYF. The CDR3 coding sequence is TGTGCCAGCAGCGGGGTGGGTTACGAGCAGTACTTC.

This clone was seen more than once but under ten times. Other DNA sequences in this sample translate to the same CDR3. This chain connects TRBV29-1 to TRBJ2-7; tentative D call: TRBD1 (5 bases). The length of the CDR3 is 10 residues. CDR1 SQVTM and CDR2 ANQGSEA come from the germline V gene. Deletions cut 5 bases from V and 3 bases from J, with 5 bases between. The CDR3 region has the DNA TGCAGCGTTAGGGGCTACGAGCAGTACTTC. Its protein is CSVRGYEQYF.

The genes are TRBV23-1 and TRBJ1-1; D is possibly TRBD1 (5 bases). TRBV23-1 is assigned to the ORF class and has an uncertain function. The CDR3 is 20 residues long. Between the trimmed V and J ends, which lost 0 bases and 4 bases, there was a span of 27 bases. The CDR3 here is CASSQSPLLRWQGVGTEAFF. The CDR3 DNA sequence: TGCGCCAGCAGTCAATCGCCCTTACTACGTTGGCAGGGTGTAGGCACTGAAGCTTTCTTT.

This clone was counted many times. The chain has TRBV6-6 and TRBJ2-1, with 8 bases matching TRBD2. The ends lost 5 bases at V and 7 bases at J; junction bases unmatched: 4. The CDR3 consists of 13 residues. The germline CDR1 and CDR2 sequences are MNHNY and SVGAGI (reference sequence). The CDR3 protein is CASSGTSWNEQFF. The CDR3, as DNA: TGTGCCAGCAGTGGGACTAGTTGGAATGAGCAGTTCTTC.

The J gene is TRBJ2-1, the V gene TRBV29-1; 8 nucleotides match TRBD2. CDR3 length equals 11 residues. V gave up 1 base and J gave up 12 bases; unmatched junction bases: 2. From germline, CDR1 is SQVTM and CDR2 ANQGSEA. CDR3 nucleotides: TGCAGCGTTGAAGCCCGGGAGGGGCAGTTCTTC. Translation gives CSVEAREGQFF.

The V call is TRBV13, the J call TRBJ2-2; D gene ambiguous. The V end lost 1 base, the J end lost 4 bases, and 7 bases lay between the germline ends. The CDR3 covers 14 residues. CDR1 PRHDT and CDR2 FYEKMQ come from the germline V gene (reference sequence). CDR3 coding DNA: TGTGCCAGCAGCTTAGCTAGGACCACCGGGGAGCTGTTTTTT. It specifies CASSLARTTGELFF.

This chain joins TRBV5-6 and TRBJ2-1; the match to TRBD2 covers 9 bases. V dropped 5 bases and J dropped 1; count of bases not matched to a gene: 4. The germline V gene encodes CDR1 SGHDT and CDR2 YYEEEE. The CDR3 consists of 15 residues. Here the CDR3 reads CASSLAGVSYNEQFF. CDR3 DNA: TGTGCCAGCAGTTTAGCGGGAGTGTCCTACAATGAGCAGTTCTTC.

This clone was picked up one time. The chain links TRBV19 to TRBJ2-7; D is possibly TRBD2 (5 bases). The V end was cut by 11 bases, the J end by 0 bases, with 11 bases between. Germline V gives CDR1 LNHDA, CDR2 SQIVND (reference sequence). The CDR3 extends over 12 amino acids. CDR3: CAPHRGSYEQYF. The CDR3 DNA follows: TGTGCCCCCCACCGGGGCTCCTACGAGCAGTACTTC.

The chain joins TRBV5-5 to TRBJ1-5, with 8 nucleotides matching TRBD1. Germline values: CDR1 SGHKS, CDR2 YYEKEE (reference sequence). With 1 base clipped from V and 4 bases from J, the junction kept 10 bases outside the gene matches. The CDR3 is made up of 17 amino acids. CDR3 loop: CASSLPRGTGENQPQHF. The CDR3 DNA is TGTGCCAGCAGCTTGCCTCGAGGGACAGGAGAAAATCAGCCCCAGCATTTT.

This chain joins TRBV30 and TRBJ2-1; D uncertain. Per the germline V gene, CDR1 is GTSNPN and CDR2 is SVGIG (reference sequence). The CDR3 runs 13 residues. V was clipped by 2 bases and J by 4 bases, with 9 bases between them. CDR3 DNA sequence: TGTGCCTGGAGTCATCTCAGTTACAATGAGCAGTTCTTC. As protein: CAWSHLSYNEQFF.

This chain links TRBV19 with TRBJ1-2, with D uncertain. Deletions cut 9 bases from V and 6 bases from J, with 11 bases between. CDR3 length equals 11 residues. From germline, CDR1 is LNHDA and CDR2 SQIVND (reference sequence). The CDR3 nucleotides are TGTGCCAGAGAAGTGGATCATGGCTACACCTTC. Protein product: CAREVDHGYTF.

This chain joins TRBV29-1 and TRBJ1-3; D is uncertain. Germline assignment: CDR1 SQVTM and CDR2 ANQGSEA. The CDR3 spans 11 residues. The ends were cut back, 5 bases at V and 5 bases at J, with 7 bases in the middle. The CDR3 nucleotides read TGCAGCGTTAGGATCCGAAACACCATATATTTT. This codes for CSVRIRNTIYF.

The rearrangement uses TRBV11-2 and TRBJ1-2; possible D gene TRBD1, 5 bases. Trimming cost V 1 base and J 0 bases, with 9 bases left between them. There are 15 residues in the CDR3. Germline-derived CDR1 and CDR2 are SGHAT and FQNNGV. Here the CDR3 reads CASSLARAANYGYTF. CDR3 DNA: TGTGCCAGCAGCTTAGCCAGGGCGGCTAACTATGGCTACACCTTC.

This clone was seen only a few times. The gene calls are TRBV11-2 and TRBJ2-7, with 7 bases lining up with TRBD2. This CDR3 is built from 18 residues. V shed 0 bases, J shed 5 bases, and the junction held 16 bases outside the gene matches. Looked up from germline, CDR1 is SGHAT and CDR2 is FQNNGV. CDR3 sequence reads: CASSLDLPSGGPRDEQYF. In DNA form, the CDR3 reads TGTGCCAGCAGCTTAGACCTGCCCTCGGGGGGTCCACGGGACGAGCAGTACTTC.

The CDR3 reads CSVGSSGIYEGTQYF. The CDR3 DNA reads as TGCAGCGTTGGGAGTAGCGGGATATATGAGGGGACCCAGTACTTC. J is TRBJ2-5 and V is TRBV29-1, with TRBD2 matching over 8 bases. Germline V gene sequence: CDR1 SQVTM, CDR2 ANQGSEA. The length of the CDR3 is 15 residues. V shed 4 bases and J 7 bases; nucleotides not matched to a gene: 14. Full variable domain (rest looked up from reference TRBV29-1 and TRBJ2-5): SAVISQKPSRDICQRGTSLTIQCQVDSQVTMMFWYRQQPGQSLTLIATANQGSEATYESGFVIDKFPISRPNLTFSTLTVSNMSPEDSSIYLCSVGSSGIYEGTQYFGPGTRLLVL.

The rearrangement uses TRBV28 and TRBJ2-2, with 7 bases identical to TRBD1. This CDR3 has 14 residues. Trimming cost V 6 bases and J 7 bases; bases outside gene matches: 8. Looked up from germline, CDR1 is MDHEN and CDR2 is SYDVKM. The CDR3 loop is CASSLTGLGGELFF. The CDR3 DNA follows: TGTGCCAGCAGCTTGACAGGGTTAGGCGGGGAGCTGTTTTTT.

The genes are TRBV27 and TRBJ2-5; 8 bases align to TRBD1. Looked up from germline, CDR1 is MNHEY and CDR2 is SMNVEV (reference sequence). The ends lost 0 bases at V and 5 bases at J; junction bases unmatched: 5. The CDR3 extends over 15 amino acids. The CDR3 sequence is CASSLSQGAWETQYF. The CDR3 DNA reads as TGTGCCAGCAGTTTATCCCAGGGGGCTTGGGAGACCCAGTACTTC.

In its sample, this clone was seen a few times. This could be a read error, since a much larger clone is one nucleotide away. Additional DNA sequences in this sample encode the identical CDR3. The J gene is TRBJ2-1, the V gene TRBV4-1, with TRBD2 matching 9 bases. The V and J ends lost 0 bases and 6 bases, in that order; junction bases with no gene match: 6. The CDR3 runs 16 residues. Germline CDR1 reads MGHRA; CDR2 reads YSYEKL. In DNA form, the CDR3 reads TGCGCCAGCAGCCAAGAAGGGTCGCGGGGGGGCAATGAGCAGTTCTTC. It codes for CASSQEGSRGGNEQFF.

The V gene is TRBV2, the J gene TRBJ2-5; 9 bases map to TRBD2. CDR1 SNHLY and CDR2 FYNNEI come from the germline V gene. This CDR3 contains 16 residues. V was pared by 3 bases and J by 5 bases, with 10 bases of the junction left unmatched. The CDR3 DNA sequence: TGTGCCAGCAGTGAGGTTCTAGCGGGGAGGAGGGAGACCCAGTACTTC. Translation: CASSEVLAGRRETQYF.

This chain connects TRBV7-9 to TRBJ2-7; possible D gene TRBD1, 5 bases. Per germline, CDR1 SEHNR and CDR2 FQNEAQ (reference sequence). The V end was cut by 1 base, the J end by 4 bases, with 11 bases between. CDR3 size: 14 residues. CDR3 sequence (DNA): TGTGCCAGCAGCTTAGGAGACAGCATTTACGAGCAGTACTTC. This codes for CASSLGDSIYEQYF.

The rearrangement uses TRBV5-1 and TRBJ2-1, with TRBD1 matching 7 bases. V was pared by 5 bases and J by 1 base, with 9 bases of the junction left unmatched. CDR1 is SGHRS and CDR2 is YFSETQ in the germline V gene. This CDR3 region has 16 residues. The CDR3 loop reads CASSYTGAVSYNEQFF. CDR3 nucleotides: TGCGCCAGCAGTTATACAGGGGCTGTATCCTACAATGAGCAGTTCTTC.

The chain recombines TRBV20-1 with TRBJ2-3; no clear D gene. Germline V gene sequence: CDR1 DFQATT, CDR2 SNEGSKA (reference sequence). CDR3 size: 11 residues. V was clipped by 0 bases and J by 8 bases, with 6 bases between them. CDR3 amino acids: CSARDDGTQYF. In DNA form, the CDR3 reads TGCAGTGCTAGAGATGATGGTACGCAGTATTTT.

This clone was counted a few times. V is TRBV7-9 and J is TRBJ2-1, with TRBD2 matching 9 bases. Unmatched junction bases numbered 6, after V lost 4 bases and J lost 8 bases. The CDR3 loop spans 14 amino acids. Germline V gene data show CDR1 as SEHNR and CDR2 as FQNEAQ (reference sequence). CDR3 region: CASSSGLAPHEQFF. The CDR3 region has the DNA TGTGCCAGCAGCTCGGGACTAGCCCCCCATGAGCAGTTCTTC.

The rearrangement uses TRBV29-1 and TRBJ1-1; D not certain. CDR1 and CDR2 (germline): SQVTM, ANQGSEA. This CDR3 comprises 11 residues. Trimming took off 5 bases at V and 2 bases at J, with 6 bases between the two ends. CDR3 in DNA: TGCAGCGTTTTTGACAACACTGAAGCTTTCTTT. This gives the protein CSVFDNTEAFF.

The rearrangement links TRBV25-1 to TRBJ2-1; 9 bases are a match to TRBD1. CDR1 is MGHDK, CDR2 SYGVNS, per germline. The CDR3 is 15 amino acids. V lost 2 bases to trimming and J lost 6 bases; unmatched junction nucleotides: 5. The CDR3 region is CASSEPGQGFNEQFF. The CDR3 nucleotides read TGTGCCAGCAGTGAACCGGGACAGGGCTTCAATGAGCAGTTCTTC.